The 11 T cell receptor beta chains presented below share a single source sample, sequenced in a study of identical twins. One entry per CDR3 protein, called by TCRdb with MiXCR from the 5' RACE reads. Here the sample spans roughly 690,000 distinct CDR3 sequences, 21% being singletons. The same specimen was also included in a second study, on T cells expressing NK-cell markers.

Sequencing input: PBMCs. The receptors stem from a woman younger than 30 in good health.

This clonotype was observed a few times. This rearrangement joins TRBV5-5 to TRBJ2-7; 9 bases agree with TRBD2. V dropped 0 bases and J dropped 1; count of bases not matched to a gene: 5. Germline CDR1 SGHKS, CDR2 YYEKEE (reference sequence). The CDR3 runs to 16 residues. CDR3 coding DNA: TGTGCCAGCAGCTTGGCGGCTAGCGGGATTTCCTACGAGCAGTACTTC. Protein product: CASSLAASGISYEQYF.

V and J are TRBV7-2 and TRBJ2-1; TRBD1 matches at 8 bases. V trimming: 5 bases; J trimming: 4 bases; junction bases outside the gene matches: 13. The germline gives CDR1 SGHTA, CDR2 FQGNSA. The CDR3 consists of 17 residues. The CDR3 DNA reads TGTGCCAGCAGCCCCAGACAGGGGTCGGGTATATACAATGAGCAGTTCTTC. Translation: CASSPRQGSGIYNEQFF.

A few counts support this clonotype. The chain recombines TRBV7-2 with TRBJ1-2; 7 bases match TRBD1. The germline gives CDR1 SGHTA, CDR2 FQGNSA. CDR3 length equals 14 residues. V lost 7 bases and J lost 4; bases outside the gene matches: 9. CDR3 nucleotides: TGTGCCAGCACGGACAGGACCCATCTCTATGGCTACACCTTC. The encoded protein is CASTDRTHLYGYTF.

The V gene is TRBV27, the J gene TRBJ2-7, with a weak D call TRBD1 (5 bases). The germline V and J ends were trimmed by 7 bases and 0 bases, with 16 bases remaining between them. CDR1 and CDR2 (germline): MNHEY, SMNVEV (reference sequence). CDR3 length: 15 amino acids. In DNA, the CDR3 is TGTGCCAGCAAGGACATAGGCGCCTCCTCCTACGAGCAGTACTTC. The encoded protein is CASKDIGASSYEQYF.

This CDR3 reads CASSLPGPTDTQYF. CDR3 sequence (DNA): TGTGCCAGCAGTCTCCCCGGGCCCACAGATACGCAGTATTTT. The chain couples TRBV5-6 to TRBJ2-3; D gene uncertain. The CDR3 length is 14 residues. Per germline, CDR1 SGHDT and CDR2 YYEEEE. V was clipped by 5 bases and J by 2 bases, with 12 bases between them.

There are many counts of this clonotype. This chain connects TRBV5-1 to TRBJ2-2; TRBD2 might be the D (5 bases). This CDR3 has 15 amino acids. The germline CDR1 and CDR2 sequences are SGHRS and YFSETQ. The V gene lost 4 bases and the J gene lost 4 bases, with 14 bases spanning the gap. The CDR3 DNA follows: TGCGCCAGCAGCCTGGCCCGGGGATCCACCGGGGAGCTGTTTTTT. Translated: CASSLARGSTGELFF.

The chain combines TRBV20-1 with TRBJ2-7; a weak D match, TRBD2 (5 bases). The CDR3 is 14 amino acids. Germline V CDR1 and CDR2: DFQATT, SNEGSKA (reference sequence). Trimming left V 0 bases short and J 2 bases short, with 11 bases between. CDR3: CSARDSQRPYEQYF. The CDR3, as DNA: TGCAGTGCTAGAGATTCGCAGCGGCCCTACGAGCAGTACTTC.

At least ten counts were recorded for this clonotype. V gene TRBV20-1 combines with J gene TRBJ2-3, with 7 bases lining up with TRBD2. Trimming at V came to 3 bases and at J to 1 base, leaving 1 base not matched to a gene. In germline, CDR1 is DFQATT, CDR2 SNEGSKA (reference sequence). The CDR3 has 13 amino acids. The CDR3 loop is CSASTSGTDTQYF. The CDR3 bases are TGCAGTGCTAGCACTAGCGGCACAGATACGCAGTATTTT.

This clonotype has more than one count but fewer than ten. The rearrangement joins TRBV3-1 to TRBJ2-2, with 13 bases fitting TRBD2. Germline assignment: CDR1 LGHDT and CDR2 YNNKEL (reference sequence). The CDR3 is made up of 17 amino acids. V shed 4 bases, J shed 3 bases, and the junction held 5 bases outside the gene matches. The CDR3 is CASSRKTSGRDTGELFF. The DNA for the CDR3 is TGTGCCAGCAGCCGAAAAACTAGCGGGAGGGACACCGGGGAGCTGTTTTTT.

The rearrangement uses TRBV19 and TRBJ2-1, with TRBD2 as a possible D gene (5 bases). Deletions cut 3 bases from V and 2 bases from J, with 17 bases between. Germline CDR1 is LNHDA and CDR2 is SQIVND (reference sequence). This CDR3 is built from 17 residues. DNA of the CDR3: TGTGCCAGTAGTATTCTCCCGGCTAGCTTAACCTACAATGAGCAGTTCTTC. Its translation: CASSILPASLTYNEQFF.

This chain uses TRBV20-1 with TRBJ2-1; possibly TRBD2 for D (7 bases). The CDR3 contains 14 residues. With 3 bases removed from V and 8 bases from J, the gap between germline ends came to 17 bases. Per germline, CDR1 DFQATT and CDR2 SNEGSKA (reference sequence). CDR3 nucleotides: TGCAGTGCTAGCTTCCCGGGGGGCCTCGATGAGCAGTTCTTC. This sequence encodes CSASFPGGLDEQFF.